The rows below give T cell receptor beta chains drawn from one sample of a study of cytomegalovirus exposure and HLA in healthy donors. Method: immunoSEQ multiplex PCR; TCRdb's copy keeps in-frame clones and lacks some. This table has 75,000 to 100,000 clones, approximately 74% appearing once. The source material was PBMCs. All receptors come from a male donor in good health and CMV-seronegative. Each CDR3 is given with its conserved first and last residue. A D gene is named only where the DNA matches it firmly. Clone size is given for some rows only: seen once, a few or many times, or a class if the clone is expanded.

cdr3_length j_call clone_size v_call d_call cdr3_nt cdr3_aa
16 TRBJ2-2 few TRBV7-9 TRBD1 TGTGCCAGCAGACACAGGGGAAGGGGAAACACCGGGGAGCTGTTTTTT CASRHRGRGNTGELFF
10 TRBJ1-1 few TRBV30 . TGTGCCTGCCGGAACACTGAAGCTTTCTTT CACRNTEAFF
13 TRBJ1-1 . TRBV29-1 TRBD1 TGCAGCGTAGCCGGGACAGGGGGCACTGAAGCTTTCTTT CSVAGTGGTEAFF
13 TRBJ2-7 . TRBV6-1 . TGTGCCAGCCGCGGCGGTTACTCCTACGAGCAGTACTTC CASRGGYSYEQYF
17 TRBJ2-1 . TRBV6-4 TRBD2 TGTGCCAGCAGTGGGGGTAGCGGGAGGGCCTTGGACAATGAGCAGTTCTTC CASSGGSGRALDNEQFF
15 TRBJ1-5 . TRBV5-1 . TGCGCCAGCAGCTTGGGGAGCGGGCGCAATCAGCCCCAGCATTTT CASSLGSGRNQPQHF
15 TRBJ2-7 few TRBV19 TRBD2 TGTGCCAGTAGTATCGACCTAGCGGGAGACTCCGAGCAGTACTTC CASSIDLAGDSEQYF
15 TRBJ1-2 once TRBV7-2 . TGTGCCAGCAGCCCAAGGGGGGGAGGGGACTATGGCTACACCTTC CASSPRGGGDYGYTF
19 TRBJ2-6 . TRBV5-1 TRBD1 TGCGCCAGCAGCCCCATTACCGTGAGACAGGGGTCTGGGGCCAACGTCCTGACTTTC CASSPITVRQGSGANVLTF
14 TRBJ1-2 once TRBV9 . TGTGCCAGCAGCGTAGCTCTAGGGGTGGAGGGCTACACCTTC CASSVALGVEGYTF
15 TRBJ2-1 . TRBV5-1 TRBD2 TGCGCCAGCAGCTTGGGGACTAGCGGTTACAATGAGCAGTTCTTC CASSLGTSGYNEQFF
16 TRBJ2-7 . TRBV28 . TGTGCCAGTGAAACCGCCCGGGACACGGGCTCCTACGAGCAGTACTTC CASETARDTGSYEQYF
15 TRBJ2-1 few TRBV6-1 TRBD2 TGTGCCAGCAGAACAGGACTAGCCCCCATATATGAGCAGTTCTTC CASRTGLAPIYEQFF
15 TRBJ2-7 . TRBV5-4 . TGTGCCAGCAGCTTGACACAGGGAGGGTTCTACGAGCAGTACTTC CASSLTQGGFYEQYF
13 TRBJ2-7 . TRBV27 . TGTGCCAGCAAGACGACTGGCTCCTACGAGCAGTACTTC CASKTTGSYEQYF